This T cell receptor beta chain comes out of a study of T cell responses to AZD1222 COVID-19 vaccine. Findings and limits, study-wide: Spike-specific TCR breadth rose after two AZD1222 doses, and depth rose as well. It was only after the peak T cell response that any repertoires were sampled.

The CDR3 runs 14 residues. Germline V lookup: CDR1 LNHDA, CDR2 SQIVND (reference sequence). Trimming cost V 9 bases and J 5 bases; bases outside gene matches: 7. A remark on this clone: Its antigen is unidentified.

Sequencing was performed with immunoSEQ multiplex PCR; in TCRdb, only in-frame clones are kept and a portion is missing. The repertoire holds approximately 28,000 clones, with over 75% as singletons. This TCR derives from an adult who received the AZD1222 COVID-19 vaccine. V usage is TRBV19 and J usage is TRBJ2-3; TRBD2 agrees at 11 bases. The source was peripheral blood, collected 28 days after the second AZD1222 dose. The CDR3 reads CASRSGGVGDTQYF. The CDR3 DNA reads as TGTGCCAGCCGTAGCGGGGGGGTAGGAGATACGCAGTATTTT.